Described below is a single TCR beta chain sequence and its context. Donors were grouped by their self-reported clinical history. Donors of Cohort 3 who recovered were those that had two negative PCRs, clearance, or symptom resolution. The record originates from a study of blood T cell repertoires in COVID-19. Generated by immunoSEQ multiplex PCR, the TCRdb table keeps only in-frame clones and is missing some. The sample records approximately 300,000 clones, just under 90% being singletons. This clonotype was sampled from a woman in her 30s who had recovered from COVID-19. The sequenced material came from PBMCs or T cells enriched from blood (not recorded which).

The CDR3 DNA is TGTGCCAGCAGCCCTGGACAGGGGAGCTATGGCTACACCTTC. Translating it yields CASSPGQGSYGYTF. V usage is TRBV6-4 and J usage is TRBJ1-2, with 9 nucleotides matching TRBD1. The CDR3 is 14 residues long. Trimming at V came to 6 bases and at J to 4 bases, leaving 6 bases not matched to a gene. Germline-derived CDR1 and CDR2 are MRHNA and SNTAGT.